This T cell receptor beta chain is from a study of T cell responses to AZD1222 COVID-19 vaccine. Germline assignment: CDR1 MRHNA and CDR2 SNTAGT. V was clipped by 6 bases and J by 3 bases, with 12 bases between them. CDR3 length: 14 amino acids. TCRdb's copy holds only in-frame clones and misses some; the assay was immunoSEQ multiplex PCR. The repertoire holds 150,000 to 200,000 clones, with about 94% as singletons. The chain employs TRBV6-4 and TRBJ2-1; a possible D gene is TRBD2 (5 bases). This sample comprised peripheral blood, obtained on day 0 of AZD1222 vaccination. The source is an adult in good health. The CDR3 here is CASREASYYNEQFF. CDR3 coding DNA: TGTGCCAGCAGGGAGGCTAGCTACTACAATGAGCAGTTCTTC.